Presented here are 27 T cell receptor beta chains from one specimen sequenced in a study of TIL therapy for anti-PD-1-resistant metastatic lung cancer. The immunoSEQ assay was v3. Method: immunoSEQ multiplex PCR; TCRdb's copy keeps in-frame clones and lacks some. The sample has tens of thousands of clones, over 70% seen once. Time point here: pre-treatment sample, taken before nivolumab and TIL therapy. The input for sequencing was blood, taken at baseline. The receptors were gathered from a person between 25 and 79 years old with non-small cell lung cancer.

The V call is TRBV11-2, the J call TRBJ2-2; no reliable D call. V lost 10 bases to trimming and J lost 7 bases, with 10 bases between them. Germline CDR1 and CDR2: SGHAT and FQNNGV. This CDR3 is 11 amino acids long. Here the CDR3 DNA reads TGTGCCAAAGAAAGTGGCGGGGAGCTGTTTTTT. Protein product: CAKESGGELFF.

The chain employs TRBV6-6 and TRBJ2-1; TRBD2 matches at 9 bases. The CDR3 has 15 residues. CDR1 is MNHNY, CDR2 SVGAGI, per germline (reference sequence). Trimming removed 2 bases from V and 9 bases from J; junction bases left unmatched: 8. The CDR3 sequence is CASSYDRRGGTEQFF. Written as DNA, the CDR3 is TGTGCCAGCAGTTACGATAGGCGGGGGGGGACTGAGCAGTTCTTC.

Only a few counts were recorded for this clone. The rearrangement links TRBV11-3 to TRBJ2-3, with D maybe TRBD2 (6 bases). The germline CDR1 and CDR2 sequences are SGHNT and YENEEA. Deletions cut 3 bases from V and 1 base from J, with 14 bases between. The CDR3 runs 16 residues. CDR3: CASSFGTLPGTDTQYF. CDR3 sequence (DNA): TGTGCCAGCAGCTTCGGGACTCTCCCTGGCACAGATACGCAGTATTTT.

This clone has a handful of counts. The chain uses TRBV30 and TRBJ2-5; D not certain. CDR1 is GTSNPN and CDR2 is SVGIG in the germline V gene (reference sequence). Trimming cost V 1 base and J 0 bases, with 12 bases left between them. The CDR3 has 15 amino acids. CDR3 in DNA: TGTGCCTGGAGTGCTGCGCCCCGGTACCAAGAGACCCAGTACTTC. Translating gives CAWSAAPRYQETQYF.

This sequence joins TRBV5-1 and TRBJ2-7; D tentatively fits TRBD1 or TRBD2 (6 bases each). From germline, CDR1 is SGHRS and CDR2 YFSETQ. The V end was cut by 0 bases, the J end by 2 bases, with 12 bases between. The CDR3 contains 15 residues. The CDR3 reads CASSLEGGPPYEQYF. In DNA form, the CDR3 reads TGCGCCAGCAGCTTGGAAGGGGGGCCCCCCTACGAGCAGTACTTC.

This rearrangement joins TRBV5-6 to TRBJ2-1; no reliable D call. Germline-derived CDR1 and CDR2 are SGHDT and YYEEEE. The germline V and J ends were trimmed by 4 bases and 0 bases, with 11 bases remaining between them. The CDR3 is made up of 15 amino acids. The CDR3 here is CASSVDFSSYNEQFF. The CDR3, as DNA: TGTGCCAGCAGCGTCGACTTCAGCTCCTACAATGAGCAGTTCTTC.

The chain recombines TRBV11-2 with TRBJ2-1, with TRBD2 matching over 8 bases. The junction had 9 bases not matched to a gene; V was cut back by 4 bases and J by 4 bases. Looked up from germline, CDR1 is SGHAT and CDR2 is FQNNGV. This CDR3 is 16 amino acids long. CDR3 region: CASSSGGAGAYNEQFF. The DNA of the CDR3 is TGTGCCAGCAGCTCCGGCGGAGCGGGAGCTTACAATGAGCAGTTCTTC.

The count of this clone is one. CDR3 amino acids: CASTQIPYRGSSTDTQYF. As DNA, the CDR3 is TGTGCCAGCACTCAAATCCCTTACCGGGGCTCTAGCACAGATACGCAGTATTTT. The rearrangement uses TRBV28 and TRBJ2-3; D may be TRBD1 or TRBD2 (5 bases each). CDR1 and CDR2 from the germline V gene are MDHEN and SYDVKM. This CDR3 has 18 residues. Trimming pared 7 bases from V and 0 bases from J, leaving 23 bases between.

The chain recombines TRBV9 with TRBJ1-1, with no clear D. V dropped 4 bases and J dropped 0 bases, with 13 bases sitting between them. The CDR3 contains 15 residues. Germline CDR1 reads SGDLS; CDR2 reads YYNGEE. The CDR3 DNA reads TGTGCCAGCAGCACGTCAACTACCTTGAACACTGAAGCTTTCTTT. Protein sequence: CASSTSTTLNTEAFF.

The chain recombines TRBV7-2 with TRBJ2-7; D gene ambiguous. Germline V gives CDR1 SGHTA, CDR2 FQGNSA. The germline V and J ends were trimmed by 5 bases and 6 bases, with 14 bases remaining between them. This CDR3 spans 13 amino acids. CDR3 coding DNA: TGTGCCAGCAGCCCCCCCCAGGTGGGCGAGCAGTACTTC. It encodes CASSPPQVGEQYF. Complete variable domain (other parts from reference TRBV7-2 and TRBJ2-7): GAGVSQSPSNKVTEKGKDVELRCDPISGHTALYWYRQSLGQGLEFLIYFQGNSAPDKSGLPSDRFSAERTGGSVSTLTIQRTQQEDSAVYLCASSPPQVGEQYFGPGTRLTVT.

The V and J genes are TRBV28 and TRBJ1-3, with 7 bases that match TRBD1. V was pared by 5 bases and J by 0 bases, with 4 bases of the junction left unmatched. The CDR3 extends over 15 amino acids. Germline V lookup: CDR1 MDHEN, CDR2 SYDVKM. CDR3 amino acids: CASSRTGISGNTIYF. The CDR3 DNA is TGTGCCAGCAGTAGGACAGGCATCTCTGGAAACACCATATATTTT.

This clone was observed a handful of times. The CDR3 region is CTSSQVEDQPQHF. The DNA of the CDR3 is TGCACCAGCAGCCAAGTGGAGGACCAGCCCCAGCATTTT. The rearrangement links TRBV1 to TRBJ1-5. TRBV1 is labeled a pseudogene. The CDR3 length is 13 residues.

This clone occurred a few times. The genes are TRBV19 and TRBJ1-1; 7 nucleotides match TRBD1. Trimming at V came to 7 bases and at J to 4 bases, leaving 6 bases not matched to a gene. This CDR3 has 13 residues. Germline CDR1 is LNHDA and CDR2 is SQIVND (reference sequence). Here the CDR3 DNA reads TGTGCCAGTAAGGTCTCAGGGGGCACTGAAGCTTTCTTT. Amino acid sequence: CASKVSGGTEAFF.

This chain links TRBV19 with TRBJ1-3; the D gene is possibly TRBD1 (6 bases). The CDR3 covers 14 residues. Germline values: CDR1 LNHDA, CDR2 SQIVND (reference sequence). The V end was cut by 3 bases, the J end by 4 bases, with 10 bases between. The CDR3 protein is CASSIGGPGNTIYF. Written as DNA, the CDR3 is TGTGCCAGTAGTATCGGGGGGCCCGGAAACACCATATATTTT.

In this sample, this clone turned up a few times. V is TRBV2 and J is TRBJ2-7; 11 nucleotides line up with TRBD1. The length of the CDR3 is 14 residues. Germline V gives CDR1 SNHLY, CDR2 FYNNEI. V was pared by 7 bases and J by 4 bases, with 6 bases of the junction left unmatched. CDR3 protein: CASNTGQGAYEQYF. CDR3 DNA: TGTGCCAGCAATACCGGACAGGGGGCTTACGAGCAGTACTTC.

The chain recombines TRBV5-1 with TRBJ2-2, with TRBD1 matching 8 bases. With V trimmed by 1 base and J by 5 bases, 7 bases remained unmatched. CDR1 and CDR2 (germline): SGHRS, YFSETQ. CDR3 length equals 16 residues. The CDR3 loop is CASSLFQGAGTGELFF. The CDR3, as DNA: TGCGCCAGCAGCTTGTTTCAGGGGGCAGGTACCGGGGAGCTGTTTTTT.

The V call is TRBV27, the J call TRBJ1-1, with 7 bases fitting TRBD1. Germline CDR1 reads MNHEY; CDR2 reads SMNVEV (reference sequence). The CDR3 length is 14 residues. J lost 1 base, V lost 7 bases, and 6 bases had no gene match. The CDR3 DNA reads TGTGCCAGCACCGGGACAGTCCGGAACACTGAAGCTTTCTTT. Its protein product is CASTGTVRNTEAFF.

The V and J genes are TRBV5-6 and TRBJ2-7, with D maybe TRBD1 (5 bases). Germline V gene lookup returns CDR1 SGHDT and CDR2 YYEEEE. V gave up 0 bases and J gave up 5 bases, with 21 bases separating them. CDR3 length: 17 amino acids. CDR3 DNA: TGTGCCAGCAGCTTGGCCAACTTTAATGGCAGGGTGGACGAGCAGTACTTC. Its translation: CASSLANFNGRVDEQYF.

The chain's CDR3 is CASSQDFPIFEQYF. Here the CDR3 DNA reads TGTGCCAGCAGCCAAGATTTCCCCATCTTCGAGCAGTACTTC. This rearrangement joins TRBV4-2 to TRBJ2-7, with no clear D. The CDR3 extends over 14 amino acids. Germline lookup yields CDR1 LGHNA and CDR2 YNFKEQ. The germline V and J ends were trimmed by 0 bases and 6 bases, with 12 bases remaining between them.

The chain recombines TRBV28 with TRBJ1-1, with TRBD1 identical over 8 bases. There are 17 residues in the CDR3. The germline V gene encodes CDR1 MDHEN and CDR2 SYDVKM. Trimming removed 7 bases from V and 0 bases from J; junction bases left unmatched: 13. The CDR3 reads CASIDGQGASMNTEAFF. The CDR3 region has the DNA TGTGCCAGCATTGATGGGCAGGGGGCCTCCATGAACACTGAAGCTTTCTTT.

The gene calls are TRBV4-1 and TRBJ2-7, with TRBD2 matching over 9 bases. J gave up 1 base and V 3 bases, and 4 bases lay outside the gene matches. Germline V gene data show CDR1 as MGHRA and CDR2 as YSYEKL. There are 15 residues in the CDR3. The chain's CDR3 is CASSHPGLASYEQYF. The CDR3 DNA is TGCGCCAGCAGCCACCCGGGACTAGCTTCCTACGAGCAGTACTTC.

The sample holds a few counts of this clone. The rearrangement joins TRBV7-2 to TRBJ2-7; D ambiguous. Germline V gene lookup returns CDR1 SGHTA and CDR2 FQGNSA. V was pared by 1 base and J by 6 bases, with 16 bases between. The CDR3 consists of 15 residues. DNA for the CDR3: TGTGCCAGCAGCTTAGGGCCCGACATACCCGGCGAGCAGTACTTC. This sequence encodes CASSLGPDIPGEQYF.

The V call is TRBV5-1, the J call TRBJ1-4, with D perhaps TRBD1 (6 bases). V lost 5 bases, J lost 8 bases, and 19 bases lay in between. The V gene's germline CDR1 is SGHRS and CDR2 YFSETQ. This CDR3 contains 15 residues. CDR3 region: CASRAEGVRGEKLFF. Here the CDR3 DNA reads TGCGCCAGCAGGGCCGAGGGGGTAAGGGGAGAAAAACTGTTTTTT.

The chain recombines TRBV7-2 with TRBJ2-5, with D tentatively TRBD2 (6 bases). The J call is in doubt because the DNA end fits TRBJ2-7 better. CDR3 length equals 13 residues. Germline V gene data show CDR1 as SGHTA and CDR2 as FQGNSA. CDR3 sequence (DNA): TGTGCCAGCAGCTTGGTAGCGGCCTACGAGCAGTACTTC. It yields the protein CASSLVAAYEQYF.

The rearrangement uses TRBV5-1 and TRBJ2-7; 8 bases are a match to TRBD2. The CDR3 contains 14 residues. Germline V CDR1 and CDR2: SGHRS, YFSETQ. Trimming took 2 bases from V and 4 from J; bases not matched to a gene: 5. CDR3 sequence: CASSFLGREYEQYF. CDR3 nucleotide sequence: TGCGCCAGCAGCTTTCTCGGGAGGGAGTACGAGCAGTACTTC.

The genes are TRBV20-1 and TRBJ2-3; the D is unclear. Trimming took off 3 bases at V and 7 bases at J, with 8 bases between the two ends. The CDR3 runs 11 residues. Germline CDR1 DFQATT, CDR2 SNEGSKA (reference sequence). CDR3 coding DNA: TGCAGTGCTAGTTTGGGGTATACGCAGTATTTT. Protein: CSASLGYTQYF.

This chain joins TRBV6-5 and TRBJ1-2; D is ambiguous. Germline-derived CDR1 and CDR2 are MNHEY and SVGAGI. The V gene lost 6 bases and the J gene lost 5 bases, with 16 bases spanning the gap. This CDR3 region has 14 residues. The CDR3 DNA sequence: TGTGCCAGCAGCTCTCACCCACAGATATATGGCTACACCTTC. As protein: CASSSHPQIYGYTF.